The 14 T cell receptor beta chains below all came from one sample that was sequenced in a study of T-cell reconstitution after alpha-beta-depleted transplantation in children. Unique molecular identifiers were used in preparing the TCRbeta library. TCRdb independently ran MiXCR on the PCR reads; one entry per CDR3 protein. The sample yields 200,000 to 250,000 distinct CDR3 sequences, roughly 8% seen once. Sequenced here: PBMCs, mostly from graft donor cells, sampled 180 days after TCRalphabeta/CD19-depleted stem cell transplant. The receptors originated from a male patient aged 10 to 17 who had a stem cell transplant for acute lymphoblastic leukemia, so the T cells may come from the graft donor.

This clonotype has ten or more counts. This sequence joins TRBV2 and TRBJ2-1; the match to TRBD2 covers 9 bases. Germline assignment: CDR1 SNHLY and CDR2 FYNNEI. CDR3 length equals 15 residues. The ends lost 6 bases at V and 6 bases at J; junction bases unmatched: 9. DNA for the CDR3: TGTGCCAGCAGAGGCTTGAGCGGGGGGCCCAATGAGCAGTTCTTC. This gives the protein CASRGLSGGPNEQFF.

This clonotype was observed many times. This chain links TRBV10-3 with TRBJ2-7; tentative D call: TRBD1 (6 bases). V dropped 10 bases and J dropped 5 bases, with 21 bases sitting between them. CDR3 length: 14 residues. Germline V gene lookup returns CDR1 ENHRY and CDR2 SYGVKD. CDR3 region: CATLRGSGVHEQYF. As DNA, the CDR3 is TGTGCCACCCTTAGGGGGTCAGGGGTCCACGAGCAGTACTTC.

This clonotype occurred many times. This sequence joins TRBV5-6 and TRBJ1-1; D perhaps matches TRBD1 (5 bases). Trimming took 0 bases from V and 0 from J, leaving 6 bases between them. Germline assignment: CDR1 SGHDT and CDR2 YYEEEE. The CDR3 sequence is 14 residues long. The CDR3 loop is CASSLVGVNTEAFF. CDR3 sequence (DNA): TGTGCCAGCAGCTTGGTAGGGGTGAACACTGAAGCTTTCTTT.

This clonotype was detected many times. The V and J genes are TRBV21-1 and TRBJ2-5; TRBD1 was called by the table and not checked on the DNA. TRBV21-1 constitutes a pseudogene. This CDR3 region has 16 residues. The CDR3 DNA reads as TGTGCCAGCAGCAAAGCGCGGGGGGGCGGTCGAGAGACCCAGTACTTC. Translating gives CASSKARGGGRETQYF.

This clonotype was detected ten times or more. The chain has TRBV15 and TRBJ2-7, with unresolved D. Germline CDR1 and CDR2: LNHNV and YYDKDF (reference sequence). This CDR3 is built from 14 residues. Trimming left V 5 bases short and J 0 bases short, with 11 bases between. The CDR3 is CATSSHPSSYEQYF. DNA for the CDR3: TGTGCCACCAGCTCTCATCCATCCTCCTACGAGCAGTACTTC.

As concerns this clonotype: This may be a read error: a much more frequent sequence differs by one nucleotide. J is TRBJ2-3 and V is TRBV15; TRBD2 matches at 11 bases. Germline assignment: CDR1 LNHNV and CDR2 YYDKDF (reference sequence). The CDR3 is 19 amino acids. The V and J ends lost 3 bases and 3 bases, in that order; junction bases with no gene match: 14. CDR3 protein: CATSRGLAAVSWVTDTQYF. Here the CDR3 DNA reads TGTGCCACCAGCAGGGGACTAGCGGCTGTCTCCTGGGTTACAGATACGCAGTATTTT.

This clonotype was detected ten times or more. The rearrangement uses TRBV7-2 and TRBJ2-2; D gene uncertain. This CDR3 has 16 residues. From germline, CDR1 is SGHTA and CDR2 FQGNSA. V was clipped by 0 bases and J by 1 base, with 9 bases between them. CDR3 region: CASSLAPGGNTGELFF. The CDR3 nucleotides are TGTGCCAGCAGCTTAGCACCGGGCGGGAACACCGGGGAGCTGTTTTTT.

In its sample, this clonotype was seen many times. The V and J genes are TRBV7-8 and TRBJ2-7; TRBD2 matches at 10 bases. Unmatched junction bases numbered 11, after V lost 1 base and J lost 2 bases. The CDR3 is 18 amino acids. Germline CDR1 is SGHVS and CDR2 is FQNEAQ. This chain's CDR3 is CASSLVASGRRGPYEQYF. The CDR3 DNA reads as TGTGCCAGCAGCTTAGTGGCTAGCGGGAGAAGGGGCCCCTACGAGCAGTACTTC.

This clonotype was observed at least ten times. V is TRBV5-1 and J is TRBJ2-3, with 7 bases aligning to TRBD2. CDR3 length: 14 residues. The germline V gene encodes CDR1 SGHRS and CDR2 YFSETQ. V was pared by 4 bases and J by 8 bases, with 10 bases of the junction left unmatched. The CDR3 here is CASSPPSTSPTQYF. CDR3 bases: TGCGCCAGCAGCCCTCCCTCGACTAGCCCTACGCAGTATTTT.

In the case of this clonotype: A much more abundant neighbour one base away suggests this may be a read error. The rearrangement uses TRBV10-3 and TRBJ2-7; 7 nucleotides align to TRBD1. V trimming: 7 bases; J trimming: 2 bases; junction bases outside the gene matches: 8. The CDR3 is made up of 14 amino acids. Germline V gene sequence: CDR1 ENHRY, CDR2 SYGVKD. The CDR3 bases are TGTGCCATCAATCCGAGACAGGGAACCTACGAGCAGTACTTC. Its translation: CAINPRQGTYEQYF.

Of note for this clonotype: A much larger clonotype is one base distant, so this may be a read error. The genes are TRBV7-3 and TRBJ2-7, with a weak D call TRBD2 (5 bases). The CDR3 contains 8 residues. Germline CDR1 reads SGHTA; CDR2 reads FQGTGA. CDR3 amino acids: CAVLSGDV. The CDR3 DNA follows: TGTGCCGTCCTATCCGGGGACGTC.

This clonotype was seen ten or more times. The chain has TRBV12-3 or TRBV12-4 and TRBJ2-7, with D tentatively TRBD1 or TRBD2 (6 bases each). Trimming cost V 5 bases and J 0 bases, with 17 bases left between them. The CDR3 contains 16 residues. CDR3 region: CASSGGHKWSSYEQYF. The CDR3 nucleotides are TGTGCCAGCAGTGGGGGGCATAAATGGAGCTCCTACGAGCAGTACTTC.

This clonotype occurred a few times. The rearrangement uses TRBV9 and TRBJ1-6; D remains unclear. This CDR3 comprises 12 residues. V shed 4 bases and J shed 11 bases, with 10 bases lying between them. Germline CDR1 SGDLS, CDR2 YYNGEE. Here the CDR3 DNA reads TGTGCCAGCAGCTTGGACGGGCCACCCCTCCACTTT. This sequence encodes CASSLDGPPLHF.

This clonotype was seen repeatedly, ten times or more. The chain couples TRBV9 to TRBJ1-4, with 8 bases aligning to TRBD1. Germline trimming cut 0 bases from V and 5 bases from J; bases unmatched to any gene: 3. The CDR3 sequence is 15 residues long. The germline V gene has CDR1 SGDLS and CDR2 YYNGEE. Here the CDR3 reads CASSVGDRRNEKLFF. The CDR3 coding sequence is TGTGCCAGCAGCGTAGGGGACAGGAGGAATGAAAAACTGTTTTTT. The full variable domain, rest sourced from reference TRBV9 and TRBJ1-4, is DSGVTQTPKHLITATGQRVTLRCSPRSGDLSVYWYQQSLDQGLQFLIQYYNGEERAKGNILERFSAQQFPDLHSELNLSSLELGDSALYFCASSVGDRRNEKLFFGSGTQLSVL.